Below, one TCR beta chain is given with its context. The antigen is not known. A single base separates this from a much larger clone, so it may be a read error. This specimen belongs to a study of blood T cells in healthy people across ages. General study findings and limits: When one million T cells were used, diversity estimates were thought to be underestimates.

The CDR3 is made up of 16 amino acids. From germline, CDR1 is SGHTA and CDR2 FQGTGA. Germline trimming cut 5 bases from V and 3 bases from J; bases unmatched to any gene: 8. A second PCR, run for about 7 to 12 cycles, used a sample-barcoded 5' primer plus a J-beta primer mix. Via MiXCR, TCRdb re-called the 5' RACE reads, giving one row per CDR3 protein. The sample records 700,000 to 800,000 distinct CDR3 sequences, roughly 41% being singletons. The chain employs TRBV7-3 and TRBJ2-1; TRBD2 matches at 9 bases. The source of this sequence is a woman in her sixties or seventies in good health. Source material: blood. The CDR3 DNA follows: TGTGCCAGCAGCGTAGATGCGGGAGGGTACTACAATGAGCAGTTCTTC. It encodes CASSVDAGGYYNEQFF.